These 28 T cell receptor beta chains share one sample of origin, sequenced in a study of T cell changes during pregnancy in multiple sclerosis. Only in-frame clones appear in the TCRdb table, and some are missing; sequencing was by immunoSEQ multiplex PCR. Of around 66,000 clones in the sample, around 92% were seen once. Here the sequenced sample was peripheral blood, taken after pregnancy. These receptors all come from a female donor in good health, enrolled as a control in a pregnancy study.

The chain links TRBV19 to TRBJ2-3; tentatively, D is TRBD1 (8 bases). The V end lost 1 base, the J end lost 3 bases, and 14 bases lay between the germline ends. The CDR3 consists of 16 residues. Germline lookup yields CDR1 LNHDA and CDR2 SQIVND (reference sequence). CDR3 DNA sequence: TGTGCCAGTAGTATAGCCCTACAGGGGGGGACAGATACGCAGTATTTT. Residues: CASSIALQGGTDTQYF.

V and J are TRBV19 and TRBJ1-1; 11 positions agree with TRBD1. Germline-derived CDR1 and CDR2 are LNHDA and SQIVND (reference sequence). V lost 3 bases to trimming and J lost 6 bases; unmatched junction nucleotides: 3. The CDR3 has 14 residues. The CDR3 spells CASSIPGQGAEAFF. CDR3 DNA: TGTGCCAGTAGTATTCCGGGACAGGGGGCTGAAGCTTTCTTT. The whole variable domain, filled in from reference TRBV19 and TRBJ1-1, reads DGGITQSPKYLFRKEGQNVTLSCEQNLNHDAMYWYRQDPGQGLRLIYYSQIVNDFQKGDIAEGYSVSREKKESFPLTVTSAQKNPTAFYLCASSIPGQGAEAFFGQGTRLTVV.

This clone showed up just once. This chain connects TRBV30 to TRBJ2-2, with D tentatively TRBD1 (6 bases). CDR3 length: 14 amino acids. Between the trimmed V and J ends, which lost 4 bases and 2 bases, there was a span of 11 bases. The germline gives CDR1 GTSNPN, CDR2 SVGIG (reference sequence). DNA of the CDR3: TGTGCCTGGAAACGGGACATAAACACCGGGGAGCTGTTTTTT. Amino acids: CAWKRDINTGELFF. The whole variable domain, filled in from reference TRBV30 and TRBJ2-2, reads SQTIHQWPATLVQPVGSPLSLECTVEGTSNPNLYWYRQAAGRGLQLLFYSVGIGQISSEVPQNLSASRPQDRQFILSSKKLLLSDSGFYLCAWKRDINTGELFFGEGSRLTVL.

The V gene is TRBV5-1, the J gene TRBJ2-1; TRBD2 matches at 8 bases. Per the germline V gene, CDR1 is SGHRS and CDR2 is YFSETQ. Unmatched junction bases numbered 7, after V lost 4 bases and J lost 4 bases. The CDR3 length is 15 residues. The CDR3 DNA reads TGCGCCAGCAGCCTAGCTGGCGGGGGGTACAATGAGCAGTTCTTC. Amino acids: CASSLAGGGYNEQFF.

The chain couples TRBV7-2 to TRBJ1-1, with TRBD1 matching over 7 bases. From germline, CDR1 is SGHTA and CDR2 FQGNSA. This CDR3 is 14 amino acids long. V lost 6 bases, J lost 0 bases, and 4 bases stayed unmatched. CDR3 nucleotides: TGTGCCAGCAGTCAGGGACAGATGAACACTGAAGCTTTCTTT. Amino acids: CASSQGQMNTEAFF.

The rearrangement joins TRBV30 to TRBJ1-6, with 9 bases that match TRBD1. CDR1 is GTSNPN, CDR2 SVGIG, per germline (reference sequence). The CDR3 is 14 residues long. The trim removed 3 bases at V and 9 bases at J, leaving 6 bases unmatched. The CDR3 nucleotides read TGTGCCTGGAGGGAGGGGGGACAGGGTTCACCCCTCCACTTT. This sequence encodes CAWREGGQGSPLHF.

J is TRBJ1-1 and V is TRBV18; D is perhaps TRBD1 (5 bases). Germline CDR1 is KGHSH and CDR2 is LQKENI. V was clipped by 6 bases and J by 1 base, with 12 bases between them. This CDR3 has 14 residues. CDR3 sequence reads: CASSGGVRNTEAFF. The CDR3, as DNA: TGTGCCAGCTCCGGGGGGGTTAGGAACACTGAAGCTTTCTTT.

This chain connects TRBV7-2 to TRBJ2-1; 8 nucleotides align to TRBD1. V trimming: 0 bases; J trimming: 8 bases; junction bases outside the gene matches: 9. Germline V lookup: CDR1 SGHTA, CDR2 FQGNSA. The CDR3 is made up of 16 amino acids. Here the CDR3 reads CASSLATRTGRDEQFF. The CDR3 region has the DNA TGTGCCAGCAGCTTAGCGACCCGGACAGGGCGGGATGAGCAGTTCTTC.

The rearrangement links TRBV5-4 to TRBJ2-1; 7 nucleotides line up with TRBD2. There are 16 residues in the CDR3. After removal of 1 base from V and 7 bases from J, the junction contained 11 bases not matched to a gene. The germline gives CDR1 SGHNT, CDR2 YYREEE (reference sequence). This CDR3 is CASSLPSGASGNEQFF. The DNA of the CDR3 is TGTGCCAGCAGCTTGCCAAGCGGGGCCTCGGGGAATGAGCAGTTCTTC. The full variable domain, in which reference TRBV5-4 and TRBJ2-1 provide the parts outside the CDR3, is ETGVTQSPTHLIKTRGQQVTLRCSSQSGHNTVSWYQQALGQGPQFIFQYYREEENGRGNFPPRFSGLQFPNYSSELNVNALELDDSALYLCASSLPSGASGNEQFFGPGTRLTVL.

This sequence joins TRBV5-4 and TRBJ2-1; tentative D call: TRBD2 (5 bases). Per germline, CDR1 SGHNT and CDR2 YYREEE (reference sequence). The CDR3 has 16 amino acids. Trimming stripped 7 bases from V and 0 bases from J, with 17 bases between. The CDR3 DNA reads TGTGCCAGCGTCCCCGGCTCGGGAAGCTCCTACAATGAGCAGTTCTTC. Encoded protein: CASVPGSGSSYNEQFF. The full variable domain, completed using reference TRBV5-4 and TRBJ2-1, is ETGVTQSPTHLIKTRGQQVTLRCSSQSGHNTVSWYQQALGQGPQFIFQYYREEENGRGNFPPRFSGLQFPNYSSELNVNALELDDSALYLCASVPGSGSSYNEQFFGPGTRLTVL.

The V call is TRBV6-5, the J call TRBJ1-6, with a possible D match to TRBD1 (5 bases). CDR1 MNHEY and CDR2 SVGAGI come from the germline V gene. Trimming removed 4 bases at V and 8 bases at J, with 12 bases between. The CDR3 contains 14 residues. The CDR3 nucleotides read TGTGCCAGCAGTTCTGGCGGGGGATATTCACCCCTCCACTTT. It encodes CASSSGGGYSPLHF.

The rearrangement links TRBV30 to TRBJ1-2; TRBD1 might be the D (5 bases). This CDR3 has 15 amino acids. V was pared by 3 bases and J by 3 bases, with 17 bases between. CDR1 GTSNPN and CDR2 SVGIG come from the germline V gene (reference sequence). As DNA, the CDR3 is TGTGCCTGGAGGCAGGATCCACGGGGGTACTATGGCTACACCTTC. The encoded protein is CAWRQDPRGYYGYTF. Supplemented by reference TRBV30 and TRBJ1-2, the full variable domain reads SQTIHQWPATLVQPVGSPLSLECTVEGTSNPNLYWYRQAAGRGLQLLFYSVGIGQISSEVPQNLSASRPQDRQFILSSKKLLLSDSGFYLCAWRQDPRGYYGYTFGSGTRLTVV.

The J gene is TRBJ1-2, the V gene TRBV27, with D tentatively TRBD1 (5 bases). Germline V CDR1 and CDR2: MNHEY, SMNVEV (reference sequence). CDR3 length equals 11 residues. V lost 10 bases and J lost 5, with 11 bases in between. The CDR3 DNA reads as TGTGCCACCTCATCAGGGTATGGCTACACCTTC. This translates into CATSSGYGYTF.

The chain carries TRBV5-8 and TRBJ1-1; TRBD1 agrees at 12 bases. The CDR3 totals 15 residues. J was trimmed by 6 bases and V by 4 bases; bases with no gene match: 7. Per the germline V gene, CDR1 is SGHTS and CDR2 is YDEGEE. CDR3 residues: CASSGDRGRTAEAFF. CDR3 DNA: TGTGCCAGCAGCGGGGACAGGGGGCGCACGGCTGAAGCTTTCTTT.

The chain is built from TRBV7-9 and TRBJ2-7; 7 bases fit TRBD1. Germline V CDR1 and CDR2: SEHNR, FQNEAQ (reference sequence). Trimming removed 5 bases from V and 3 bases from J; junction bases left unmatched: 10. This CDR3 region has 15 residues. The CDR3: CASSPWDSHLYEQYF. CDR3 DNA sequence: TGTGCCAGCAGCCCCTGGGACAGCCACCTCTACGAGCAGTACTTC.

This chain connects TRBV7-6 to TRBJ2-3, with 7 bases lining up with TRBD1. CDR3 length equals 17 residues. After removal of 2 bases from V and 1 base from J, the junction contained 9 bases not matched to a gene. The germline gives CDR1 SGHVS, CDR2 FNYEAQ. The CDR3 sequence is CASSLSRQGTRTDTQYF. The CDR3 DNA reads TGTGCCAGCAGCTTATCCCGACAGGGTACCCGCACAGATACGCAGTATTTT.

The rearrangement joins TRBV27 to TRBJ2-7; D is possibly TRBD1 (5 bases). Germline CDR1 reads MNHEY; CDR2 reads SMNVEV (reference sequence). With 8 bases removed from V and 6 bases from J, the gap between germline ends came to 23 bases. This CDR3 is 15 amino acids long. CDR3: CASGDRLLLGVEQYF. CDR3 sequence (DNA): TGTGCCAGCGGAGACAGATTACTTCTTGGGGTCGAGCAGTACTTC.

The chain carries TRBV6-5 and TRBJ2-2; tentative D call: TRBD1 (5 bases). This CDR3 is built from 12 residues. CDR1 and CDR2 from the germline V gene are MNHEY and SVGAGI. V was shortened by 6 bases and J by 3 bases, with 5 bases between the two germline ends. The CDR3 reads CASSRDTGELFF. The CDR3, as DNA: TGTGCCAGCAGCAGGGACACCGGGGAGCTGTTTTTT.

J is TRBJ2-5 and V is TRBV2; no definite D call. The V end lost 7 bases, the J end lost 1 base, and 13 bases lay between the germline ends. CDR1 SNHLY and CDR2 FYNNEI come from the germline V gene. This CDR3 spans 14 amino acids. This CDR3 is CASKLDSIQETQYF. The CDR3 coding sequence is TGTGCCAGCAAACTCGACTCCATCCAAGAGACCCAGTACTTC.

The V call is TRBV15, the J call TRBJ2-6, with unresolved D. Looked up from germline, CDR1 is LNHNV and CDR2 is YYDKDF (reference sequence). The length of the CDR3 is 15 residues. Trimming cost V 1 base and J 0 bases, with 4 bases left between them. CDR3 in amino acids: CATSRAISGANVLTF. The CDR3 DNA reads TGTGCCACCAGCAGAGCCATCTCTGGGGCCAACGTCCTGACTTTC.

The chain combines TRBV27 with TRBJ2-7; weak D call: TRBD1 (5 bases). CDR3 length equals 13 residues. Trimming took off 4 bases at V and 5 bases at J, with 12 bases between the two ends. Germline-derived CDR1 and CDR2 are MNHEY and SMNVEV (reference sequence). Here the CDR3 DNA reads TGTGCCAGCAGTTATGGCAGGGAAAACGAGCAGTACTTC. It yields the protein CASSYGRENEQYF.

The chain couples TRBV29-1 to TRBJ2-3; D is unresolved. The length of the CDR3 is 13 residues. Germline CDR1 and CDR2: SQVTM and ANQGSEA. Trimming removed 5 bases at V and 2 bases at J, with 11 bases between. CDR3 sequence reads: CSVRSAHTDTQYF. In DNA form, the CDR3 reads TGCAGCGTTCGGTCCGCTCACACAGATACGCAGTATTTT.

The J gene is TRBJ2-7, the V gene TRBV19; possibly TRBD2 for D (6 bases). CDR1 LNHDA and CDR2 SQIVND come from the germline V gene (reference sequence). V was trimmed by 3 bases and J by 5 bases, leaving 11 bases between them. This CDR3 region has 13 residues. This CDR3 is CASSIRGLNEQYF. CDR3 sequence (DNA): TGTGCCAGTAGTATTCGGGGGTTGAACGAGCAGTACTTC.

The chain links TRBV6-1 to TRBJ2-1, with D perhaps matching TRBD1 (5 bases). The CDR3 length is 13 residues. V was cut by 0 bases and J by 5 bases, with 5 bases left in between. The germline V gene encodes CDR1 MNHNS and CDR2 SASEGT. The CDR3 DNA reads TGTGCCAGCAGTGAAGCAGGGGACAATGAGCAGTTCTTC. Its translation: CASSEAGDNEQFF.

V is TRBV13 and J is TRBJ2-7; the match to TRBD1 covers 8 bases. Germline V CDR1 and CDR2: PRHDT, FYEKMQ (reference sequence). CDR3 length: 15 residues. With V trimmed by 5 bases and J by 7 bases, 13 bases remained unmatched. CDR3 nucleotide sequence: TGTGCCAGCAGCCCCCGACCCGGACAGGGTTGGGAGCAGTACTTC. Its protein product is CASSPRPGQGWEQYF.

The V gene is TRBV11-3, the J gene TRBJ2-7; D perhaps matches TRBD2 (6 bases). Germline CDR1 SGHNT, CDR2 YENEEA. The CDR3 extends over 15 amino acids. With 1 base removed from V and 0 bases from J, the gap between germline ends came to 10 bases. The CDR3: CASSLGGEISYEQYF. CDR3 sequence (DNA): TGTGCCAGCAGCTTAGGGGGGGAGATCTCCTACGAGCAGTACTTC.

V and J are TRBV5-1 and TRBJ2-3, with TRBD2 matching over 10 bases. CDR1 and CDR2 from the germline V gene are SGHRS and YFSETQ. J gave up 1 base and V 9 bases, and 8 bases lay outside the gene matches. The CDR3 is made up of 15 amino acids. The CDR3 sequence is CATQSGGAGTDTQYF. Written as DNA, the CDR3 is TGCGCCACCCAAAGCGGGGGGGCAGGCACAGATACGCAGTATTTT.

The rearrangement joins TRBV4-2 to TRBJ1-2, with 8 bases that match TRBD1. Germline V gene lookup returns CDR1 LGHNA and CDR2 YNFKEQ. J lost 5 bases, V lost 2 bases, and 10 bases had no gene match. CDR3 length: 16 amino acids. CDR3 amino acids: CASSQFIGQGGYGYTF. In DNA form, the CDR3 reads TGTGCCAGCAGCCAATTTATTGGACAGGGTGGTTATGGCTACACCTTC.